This T cell receptor beta chain emerged from a study of blood T cell repertoires in COVID-19 (dated by TCRdb to about 2020). General notes on the study: Collaborator samples came from the United States, Italy and Spain and covered acute and convalescent phases of COVID-19. The material from the prospective study consisted of cDNA or gDNA derived from T cells, B-cell-depleted T cells, or PBMCs. The samples were drawn from two sources: the first 160 participants of the ongoing ImmuneRACE study, and some 1,300 subjects contributed by 6 global collaborators. Deeply sampled blood TCRbeta repertoires from subjects exposed to, actively infected with, or recovered from COVID-19 were included in the dataset. Nearly every sample came with metadata listing a de-identified subject ID, COVID-19 status, age in years and sex. The repertoires were released in a freely available public database intended as a resource for research on the immune response to SARS-CoV-2. Where HLA class I and class II types were available, the types were taken from metadata supplied by the sample provider, not from assay-based typing.

Based on the germline V gene (reference sequence), the CDR1 and CDR2 sequences are LGHDT and YNNKEL. Compared with germline, V lacks 3 bases and J lacks 3 bases; bases without a gene match: 9. The CDR3 runs 16 amino acids, cysteine and phenylalanine included. Just the 48-base CDR3 DNA is kept, in frame starting at base 1. One collaborating source in Seattle enrolled patients during active infection and followed them longitudinally through the course of disease. The collaborating institutions used their own protocols to collect whole blood in K2EDTA tubes. For TCRbeta analysis, collaborators shipped samples as frozen whole blood, isolated PBMCs, or DNA extracted from either of those sample types. The research as a whole found: The amount of clinical and demographic metadata varied by source and participant and was provided uncurated.

Note on this clone: This clone's antigen is unknown. Base qualities are missing; no much larger clone stands one base away.

The immunoSEQ Assay, a bias-controlled multiplex PCR, was used to amplify TCRbeta CDR3 regions from genomic DNA. As for how the authors treated the data: Nucleated cell counts per sample were estimated from amplification of reference gene primers within the assay. To quantify the absolute abundance of each unique TCRbeta CDR3 rearrangement, sequence reads were collapsed and filtered. For each sample, productive Simpson clonality was calculated as the square root of Simpson's diversity index over productive rearrangements. This is the immuneACCESS table as TCRdb keeps it, with only in-frame sequences that have V and J called. A part of the clones is gone; compared with another copy, unresolved V genes explain less than half, and the rest is unexplained. That table furnishes V, J and clone size, whereas the DNA furnished D and trimming. The sample table holds under 250,000 clones, of which about 82% were seen once. Of the sample, roughly 5.2% falls within the top ten clones.

The TCR sequence derives from a woman older than 75 with COVID-19, enrolled during active disease. Recombination connected TRBV3-1 (or the pseudogene TRBV3-2) to TRBJ2-7, and TRBD2 aligns with 9 junction nucleotides. Sequencing input: peripheral blood. The sequence in DNA is TGTGCCAGCAGCCATCTATTAGCGGGGGACCTCTACGAGCAGTACTTC. It translates as CASSHLLAGDLYEQYF.